This T cell receptor beta chain was documented in a study of T cells in Graves' hyperthyroidism and ophthalmopathy. Regarding the study as a whole: Blood held most thyroid clonotypes expanded above 0.001 frequency.

TCR beta CDR3 region amplification was performed from RNA transcripts. With the HTBI primer set, the TCR CDR3 went through a first round of RT-PCR. TCRdb analysed the multiplex PCR reads with MiXCR anew, one entry per CDR3 protein. The sample yields a few hundred thousand distinct CDR3 sequences, 17% seen once. This clonotype was found many times. Antigen: not known. Exclusion of a patient resulted from uncontrolled infection, other autoimmune disease, pregnancy or lactation. Germline CDR1 and CDR2: LGHNA and YSLEER. The CDR3 totals 16 residues. The V end was cut by 0 bases, the J end by 0 bases, with 11 bases between.

This TCR was sampled from a woman aged 18-29 years with Graves' ophthalmopathy. The chain employs TRBV4-3 and TRBJ1-1; D not certain. Sample: blood. The CDR3 region is CASSQDMDLMNTEAFF. The CDR3 DNA reads as TGCGCCAGCAGCCAAGATATGGACTTAATGAACACTGAAGCTTTCTTT.